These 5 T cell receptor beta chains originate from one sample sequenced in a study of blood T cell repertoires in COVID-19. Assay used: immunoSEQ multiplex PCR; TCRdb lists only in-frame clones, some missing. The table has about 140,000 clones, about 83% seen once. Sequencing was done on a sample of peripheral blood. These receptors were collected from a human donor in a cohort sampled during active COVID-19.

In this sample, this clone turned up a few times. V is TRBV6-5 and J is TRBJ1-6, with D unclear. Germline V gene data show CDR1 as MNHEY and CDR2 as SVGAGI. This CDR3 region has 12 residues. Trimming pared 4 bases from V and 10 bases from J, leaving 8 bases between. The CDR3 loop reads CASSFRESPLHF. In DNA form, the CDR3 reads TGTGCCAGCAGTTTTCGAGAGTCACCCCTCCACTTT.

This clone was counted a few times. CDR3: CASSPDRGNQPQHF. CDR3 DNA sequence: TGTGCCAGCAGCCCCGACAGAGGCAATCAGCCCCAGCATTTT. V gene TRBV6-5 combines with J gene TRBJ1-5; maybe TRBD1 (5 bases). This CDR3 spans 14 amino acids. Trimming pared 6 bases from V and 2 bases from J, leaving 11 bases between. Germline V gene data show CDR1 as MNHEY and CDR2 as SVGAGI.

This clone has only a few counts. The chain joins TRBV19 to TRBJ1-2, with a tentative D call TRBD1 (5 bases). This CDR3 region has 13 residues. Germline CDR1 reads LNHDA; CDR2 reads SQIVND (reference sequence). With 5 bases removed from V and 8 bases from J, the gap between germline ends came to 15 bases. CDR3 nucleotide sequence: TGTGCCAGTAGTCCACTTGGGGCGAGGGGCTACACCTTC. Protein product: CASSPLGARGYTF.

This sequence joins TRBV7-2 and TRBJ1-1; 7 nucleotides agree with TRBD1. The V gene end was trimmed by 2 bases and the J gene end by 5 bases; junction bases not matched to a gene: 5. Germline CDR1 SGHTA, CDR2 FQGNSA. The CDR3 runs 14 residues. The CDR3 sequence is CASSLRGRDTEAFF. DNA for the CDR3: TGTGCCAGCAGCTTAAGGGGGCGTGATACTGAAGCTTTCTTT. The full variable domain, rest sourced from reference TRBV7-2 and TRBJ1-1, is GAGVSQSPSNKVTEKGKDVELRCDPISGHTALYWYRQSLGQGLEFLIYFQGNSAPDKSGLPSDRFSAERTGGSVSTLTIQRTQQEDSAVYLCASSLRGRDTEAFFGQGTRLTVV.

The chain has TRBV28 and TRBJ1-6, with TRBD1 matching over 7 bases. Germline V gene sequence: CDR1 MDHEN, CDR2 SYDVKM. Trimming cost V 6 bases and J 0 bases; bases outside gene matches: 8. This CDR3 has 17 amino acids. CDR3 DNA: TGTGCCAGCAGCCCAAGGGGGCTAGGCTCCTATAATTCACCCCTCCACTTT. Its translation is CASSPRGLGSYNSPLHF.